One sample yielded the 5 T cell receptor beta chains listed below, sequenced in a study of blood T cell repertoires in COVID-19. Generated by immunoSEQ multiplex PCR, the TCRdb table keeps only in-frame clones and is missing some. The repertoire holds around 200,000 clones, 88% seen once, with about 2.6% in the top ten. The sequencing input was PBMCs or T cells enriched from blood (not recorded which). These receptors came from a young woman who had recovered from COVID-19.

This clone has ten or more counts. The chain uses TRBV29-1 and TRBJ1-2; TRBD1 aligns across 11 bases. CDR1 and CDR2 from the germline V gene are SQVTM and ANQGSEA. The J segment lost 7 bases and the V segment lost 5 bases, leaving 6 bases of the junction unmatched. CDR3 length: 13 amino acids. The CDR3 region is CSVSRTGGFGYTF. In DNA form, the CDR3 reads TGCAGCGTTTCCCGGACAGGGGGCTTTGGCTACACCTTC.

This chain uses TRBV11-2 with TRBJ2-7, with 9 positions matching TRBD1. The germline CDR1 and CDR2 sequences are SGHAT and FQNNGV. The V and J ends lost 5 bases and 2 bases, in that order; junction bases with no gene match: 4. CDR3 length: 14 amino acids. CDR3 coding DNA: TGTGCCAGCAGCAACCGACAGGGGGCCTACGAGCAGTACTTC. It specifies CASSNRQGAYEQYF.

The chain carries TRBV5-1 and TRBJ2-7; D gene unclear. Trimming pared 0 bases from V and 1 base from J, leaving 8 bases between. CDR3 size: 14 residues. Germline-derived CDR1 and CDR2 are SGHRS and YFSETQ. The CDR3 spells CASSLATVSYEQYF. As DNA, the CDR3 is TGCGCCAGCAGCTTGGCTACAGTGTCCTACGAGCAGTACTTC.

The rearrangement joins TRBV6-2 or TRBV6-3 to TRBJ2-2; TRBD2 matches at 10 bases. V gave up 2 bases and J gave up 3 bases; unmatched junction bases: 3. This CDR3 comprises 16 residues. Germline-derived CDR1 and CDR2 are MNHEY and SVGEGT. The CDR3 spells CASSYLGTSDTGELFF. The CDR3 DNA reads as TGTGCCAGCAGTTACCTAGGGACTAGCGACACCGGGGAGCTGTTTTTT.

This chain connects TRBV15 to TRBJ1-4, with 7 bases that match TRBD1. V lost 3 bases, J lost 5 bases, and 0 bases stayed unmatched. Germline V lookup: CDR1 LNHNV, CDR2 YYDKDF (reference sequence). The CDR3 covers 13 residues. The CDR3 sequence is CATSRTGNEKLFF. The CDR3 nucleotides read TGTGCCACCAGCAGGACAGGGAATGAAAAACTGTTTTTT.